This note documents a single T cell receptor beta chain sequence. Its antigen is undetermined. This sample was included in a study of PD-1 blockade in classical Hodgkin lymphoma. The wider study: On a schedule of every 2 weeks, patients received nivolumab 3 mg/kg intravenously.

The CDR3 has 17 residues. Trimming removed 4 bases from V and 7 bases from J, with 24 bases in between. Germline assignment: CDR1 MNHNS and CDR2 SASEGT. Stated time point: cycle 4 day 1 (C4D1), after around six weeks of nivolumab. Each patient experienced a relapse that followed autologous stem cell transplantation, and brentuximab vedotin exposure varied. Produced via immunoSEQ multiplex PCR; TCRdb's table is partial and in-frame only. Of under 20,000 clones listed, roughly 72% were seen once; the top ten hold 40%. Points from the study as a whole: Anyone who began nivolumab under 1 year after ASCT was excluded. Newly diagnosed patients reportedly had lower baseline TCR diversity than healthy donors. Baseline diversity was lower in partial responders and progressors than complete responders.

This clonotype was sampled from a human donor with classical Hodgkin lymphoma. The chain couples TRBV6-1 to TRBJ2-3, with D possibly matching TRBD1 (6 bases). Source: peripheral blood mononuclear cells (PBMCs), taken before the fourth cycle of nivolumab. The CDR3 here is CASSAGTRIGVKYTQYF. CDR3 DNA: TGTGCCAGCAGTGCCGGGACACGGATCGGGGTGAAGTATACGCAGTATTTT.